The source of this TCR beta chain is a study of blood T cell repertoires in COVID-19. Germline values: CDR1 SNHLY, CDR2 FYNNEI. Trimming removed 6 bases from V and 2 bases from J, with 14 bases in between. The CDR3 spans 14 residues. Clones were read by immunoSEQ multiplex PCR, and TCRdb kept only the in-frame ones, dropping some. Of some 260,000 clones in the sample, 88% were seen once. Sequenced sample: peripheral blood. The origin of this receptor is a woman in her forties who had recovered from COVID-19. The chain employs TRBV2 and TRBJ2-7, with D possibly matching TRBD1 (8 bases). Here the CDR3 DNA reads TGTGCCAGCAGGGGGGGGACAGGTACCTACGAGCAGTACTTC. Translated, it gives CASRGGTGTYEQYF. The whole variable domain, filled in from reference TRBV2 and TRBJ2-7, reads EPEVTQTPSHQVTQMGQEVILRCVPISNHLYFYWYRQILGQKVEFLVSFYNNEISEKSEIFDDQFSVERPDGSNFTLKIRSTKLEDSAMYFCASRGGTGTYEQYFGPGTRLTVT.